This T cell receptor beta chain was found in a study of blood T cell repertoires in COVID-19. The wider study: Both acute and convalescent COVID-19 samples were obtained from the United States, Italy and Spain. From T cells, B-cell-depleted T cells, or PBMCs came the material, which was cDNA or gDNA.

This CDR3 comprises 13 residues. Germline V gene sequence: CDR1 SGHTA, CDR2 FQGNSA. Trimming took 3 bases from V and 8 from J, leaving 10 bases between them. In the source study's methods: Nucleated cell number was recorded as an estimate derived from reference gene primer amplification. This table comes from immunoSEQ multiplex PCR, and its TCRdb copy is limited to in-frame clones, with some not included. V, J and clone size are those of that table, while D and trimming were read from the DNA. The sample yields 100,000 or so clones, approximately 91% seen once. The clonotype was recovered from a woman aged 55 to 70 with acute or convalescent COVID-19. The rearrangement links TRBV7-2 to TRBJ1-4, with TRBD1 as a possible D gene (5 bases). The material sequenced was peripheral blood. CDR3 sequence: CASSLGGNEKLFF. For the CDR3, the DNA is TGTGCCAGCAGCTTGGGGGGTAACGAAAAACTGTTTTTT.